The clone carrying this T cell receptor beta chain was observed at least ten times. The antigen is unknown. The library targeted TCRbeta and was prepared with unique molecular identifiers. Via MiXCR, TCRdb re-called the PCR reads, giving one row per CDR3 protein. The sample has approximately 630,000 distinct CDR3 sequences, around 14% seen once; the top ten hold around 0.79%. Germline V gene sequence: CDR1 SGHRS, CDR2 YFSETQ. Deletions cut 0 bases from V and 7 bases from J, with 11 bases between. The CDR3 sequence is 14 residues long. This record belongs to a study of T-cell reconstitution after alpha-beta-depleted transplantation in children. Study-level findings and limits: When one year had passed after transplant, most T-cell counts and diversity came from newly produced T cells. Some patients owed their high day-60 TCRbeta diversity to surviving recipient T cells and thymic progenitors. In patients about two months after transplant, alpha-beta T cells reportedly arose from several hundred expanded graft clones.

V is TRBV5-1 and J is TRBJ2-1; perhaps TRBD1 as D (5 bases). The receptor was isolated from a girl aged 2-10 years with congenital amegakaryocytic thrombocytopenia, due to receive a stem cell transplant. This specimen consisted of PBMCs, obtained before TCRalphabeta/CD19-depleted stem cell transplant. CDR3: CASSLALTANEQFF. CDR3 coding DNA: TGCGCCAGCAGCTTGGCCTTGACAGCTAATGAGCAGTTCTTC.